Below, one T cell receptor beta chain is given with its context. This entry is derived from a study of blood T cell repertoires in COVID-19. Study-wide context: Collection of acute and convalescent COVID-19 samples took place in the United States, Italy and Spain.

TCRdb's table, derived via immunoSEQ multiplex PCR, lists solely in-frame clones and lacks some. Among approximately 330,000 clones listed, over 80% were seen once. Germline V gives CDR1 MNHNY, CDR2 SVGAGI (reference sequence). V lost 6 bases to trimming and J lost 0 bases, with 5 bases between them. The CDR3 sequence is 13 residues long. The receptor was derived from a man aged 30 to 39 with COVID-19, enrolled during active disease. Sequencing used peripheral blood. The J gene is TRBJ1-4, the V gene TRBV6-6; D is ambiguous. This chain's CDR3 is CASSPTTNEKLFF. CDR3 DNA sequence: TGTGCCAGCAGCCCAACAACTAATGAAAAACTGTTTTTT.